Here is one T cell receptor (beta chain) with its context. Its antigen remains unidentified. This record belongs to a study of shared clonotypes between healthy human individuals. The overall study: A couple of women and a few men aged 18 to 49 served as donors. General observations from the study: Shared across several donors were around 5% of the naive CD4 clonotypes. At large depth, rarefaction still showed sorted-subset sequencing to be incomplete. Among the subsets, naive ones generally showed larger estimated richness than memory ones.

Cells designated naive CD8 were CD45RO-negative and were positively selected for CCR7, with terminally differentiated effector memory CD45RA+ cells excluded. The method was immunoSEQ multiplex PCR; TCRdb's version includes in-frame clones alone and lacks a portion of them. Of 750,000 to 1,000,000 clones in the sample, roughly 92% are singletons; the top ten hold around 24%. Germline CDR1 reads MNHEY; CDR2 reads SVGAGI. Trimming took 5 bases from V and 4 from J; bases not matched to a gene: 7. This CDR3 has 14 residues. The chain links TRBV6-5 to TRBJ2-5; TRBD2 matches 7 bases. Sequencing was carried out using naive CD8+ T cells sorted from blood. This receptor was identified in a man aged 25 to 40 in good health. CDR3 sequence: CASSPDGTIETQYF. CDR3 bases: TGTGCCAGCAGTCCAGATGGGACTATAGAGACCCAGTACTTC.